This entry lists 19 T cell receptor beta chains sequenced from one sample in a study of PD-L1 blockade in urothelial cancer. The time point is: pretreatment peripheral blood. Profiling relied on immunoSEQ multiplex PCR, and the TCRdb table lists in-frame clones only, not all of them. The sample includes about 45,000 clones, around nine tenths seen only once; the top ten take 20% to 25%. This specimen was PBMCs, taken around atezolizumab (anti-PD-L1) treatment. All receptors come from a donor at least 40 years old with urothelial cancer.

The genes are TRBV4-1 and TRBJ2-4, with 7 bases matching TRBD2. The CDR3 runs 15 residues. Germline loops: CDR1 MGHRA, CDR2 YSYEKL. V gave up 4 bases and J gave up 7 bases; unmatched junction bases: 10. The CDR3 nucleotides read TGCGCCAGCAGCCCCGAGGCCGACGGGAGGAACATTCAGTACTTC. It translates to CASSPEADGRNIQYF.

The CDR3 spells CASSRDSGPYEQYF. The CDR3 coding sequence is TGTGCCAGCAGCAGGGACAGTGGCCCCTACGAGCAGTACTTC. The V call is TRBV9, the J call TRBJ2-7; TRBD1 matches 7 bases. The V segment lost 4 bases and the J segment 2 bases; nucleotides outside the gene matches: 6. The length of the CDR3 is 14 residues. Germline assignment: CDR1 SGDLS and CDR2 YYNGEE.

V gene TRBV13 combines with J gene TRBJ2-5; unclear D gene. The V and J ends lost 5 bases and 6 bases respectively, with 10 bases between them. Looked up from germline, CDR1 is PRHDT and CDR2 is FYEKMQ (reference sequence). The CDR3 covers 12 residues. The CDR3 region is CASSRAKKTQYF. The DNA for the CDR3 is TGTGCCAGCAGCCGCGCCAAAAAGACCCAGTACTTC.

This sequence joins TRBV4-2 and TRBJ1-2; D not certain. With 0 bases removed from V and 5 bases from J, the gap between germline ends came to 7 bases. The CDR3 extends over 13 amino acids. Germline CDR1 is LGHNA and CDR2 is YNFKEQ. The CDR3 loop is CASSQDHEYGYTF. The DNA for the CDR3 is TGTGCCAGCAGCCAAGATCACGAGTATGGCTACACCTTC.

The chain is built from TRBV7-9 and TRBJ2-1, with D possibly TRBD1 on 7 matching bases. The V and J ends lost 4 bases and 12 bases respectively, with 13 bases between them. This CDR3 has 12 residues. The germline gives CDR1 SEHNR, CDR2 FQNEAQ (reference sequence). The DNA for the CDR3 is TGTGCCAGCAGCTCCGACCAGGGGGGGCAGTTCTTC. It codes for CASSSDQGGQFF.

The chain uses TRBV21-1 and TRBJ1-3; the listed D gene, TRBD1, was not tested against the DNA. TRBV21-1 represents a pseudogene. The CDR3 is made up of 18 amino acids. For the CDR3, the DNA is TGTGCCAGCAGCAAAGTGATCTCGGGACAGGGGGCCCGAAACACCATATATTTT. Its translation: CASSKVISGQGARNTIYF.

The chain carries TRBV4-2 and TRBJ1-2; maybe TRBD1 (6 bases). Trimming took off 3 bases at V and 2 bases at J, with 10 bases between the two ends. CDR3 length: 14 residues. In germline, CDR1 is LGHNA, CDR2 YNFKEQ. As DNA, the CDR3 is TGTGCCAGCAGCCAGAGGGGGAGCAACTATGGCTACACCTTC. It codes for CASSQRGSNYGYTF.

The V call is TRBV27, the J call TRBJ2-7; 7 bases line up with TRBD2. Germline CDR1 reads MNHEY; CDR2 reads SMNVEV (reference sequence). The CDR3 has 13 amino acids. The junction had 4 bases not matched to a gene; V was cut back by 5 bases and J by 3 bases. The CDR3 reads CASSTRTSYEQYF. DNA of the CDR3: TGTGCCAGCAGTACCCGGACTAGCTACGAGCAGTACTTC.

CDR3 sequence: CASSPVLHEETQYF. The CDR3 DNA follows: TGTGCCAGCAGCCCCGTACTCCACGAAGAGACCCAGTACTTC. The chain has TRBV7-6 and TRBJ2-5; no firm D call. The CDR3 runs to 14 residues. V was pared by 5 bases and J by 3 bases, with 13 bases between. Germline V gene sequence: CDR1 SGHVS, CDR2 FNYEAQ. The complete variable domain, with remaining parts taken from reference TRBV7-6 and TRBJ2-5, reads GAGVSQSPRYKVTKRGQDVALRCDPISGHVSLYWYRQALGQGPEFLTYFNYEAQQDKSGLPNDRFSAERPEGSISTLTIQRTEQRDSAMYRCASSPVLHEETQYFGPGTRLLVL.

The chain is built from TRBV2 and TRBJ2-7; TRBD2 is a possible D gene (7 bases). Looked up from germline, CDR1 is SNHLY and CDR2 is FYNNEI. The CDR3 sequence is 14 residues long. V was clipped by 10 bases and J by 0 bases, with 16 bases between them. CDR3 sequence: CATARGATSYEQYF. For the CDR3, the DNA is TGTGCCACTGCACGGGGGGCAACCTCCTACGAGCAGTACTTC.

In this sample, this clone turned up once. The chain recombines TRBV7-8 with TRBJ2-4, with D possibly being TRBD2 (6 bases). Per germline, CDR1 SGHVS and CDR2 FQNEAQ. The CDR3 is made up of 14 amino acids. Trimming took off 3 bases at V and 5 bases at J, with 11 bases between the two ends. CDR3 in DNA: TGTGCCAGCAGCTTGCGGGACGGTGAAAACATTCAGTACTTC. It specifies CASSLRDGENIQYF.

The gene calls are TRBV4-2 and TRBJ1-2, with a tentative D call TRBD1 (5 bases). In germline, CDR1 is LGHNA, CDR2 YNFKEQ. The CDR3 has 15 residues. Deletions cut 1 base from V and 2 bases from J, with 11 bases between. The CDR3 is CASSQARGLNYGYTF. As DNA, the CDR3 is TGTGCCAGCAGCCAAGCTAGGGGATTAAACTATGGCTACACCTTC.

The gene calls are TRBV7-9 and TRBJ1-5, with 7 bases fitting TRBD1. The CDR3 totals 17 residues. After removal of 1 base from V and 5 bases from J, the junction contained 11 bases not matched to a gene. Germline lookup yields CDR1 SEHNR and CDR2 FQNEAQ (reference sequence). The CDR3 region has the DNA TGTGCCAGCAGCTTAGGACAGGGAGGACACGATGATCAGCCCCAGCATTTT. The encoded protein is CASSLGQGGHDDQPQHF. The full variable domain, completed using reference TRBV7-9 and TRBJ1-5, is DTGVSQNPRHKITKRGQNVTFRCDPISEHNRLYWYRQTLGQGPEFLTYFQNEAQLEKSRLLSDRFSAERPKGSFSTLEIQRTEQGDSAMYLCASSLGQGGHDDQPQHFGDGTRLSIL.

Only a few counts were recorded for this clone. The chain uses TRBV7-2 and TRBJ2-1, with TRBD2 identical over 10 bases. V shed 0 bases and J 3 bases; nucleotides not matched to a gene: 11. The CDR3 contains 19 residues. Germline V gene sequence: CDR1 SGHTA, CDR2 FQGNSA. The CDR3 reads CASSLALLAGAGVYNEQFF. CDR3 nucleotides: TGTGCCAGCAGCTTAGCGCTTCTAGCGGGAGCTGGGGTCTACAATGAGCAGTTCTTC.

The chain couples TRBV2 to TRBJ2-7, with 8 bases fitting TRBD2. Germline CDR1 and CDR2: SNHLY and FYNNEI. The J segment lost 0 bases and the V segment lost 6 bases, leaving 4 bases of the junction unmatched. This CDR3 is built from 14 residues. The CDR3 region has the DNA TGTGCCAGCAGGGCCGGGAGGGGCTCCTACGAGCAGTACTTC. It encodes CASRAGRGSYEQYF.

The chain combines TRBV27 with TRBJ2-3; D is perhaps TRBD2 (7 bases). Germline CDR1 and CDR2: MNHEY and SMNVEV (reference sequence). Deletions cut 2 bases from V and 2 bases from J, with 17 bases between. The CDR3 consists of 17 residues. CDR3: CASSLAGAGFSTDTQYF. CDR3 nucleotides: TGTGCCAGCAGTTTAGCGGGGGCGGGATTCTCCACAGATACGCAGTATTTT.

The V gene is TRBV19, the J gene TRBJ2-7; TRBD2 agrees at 14 bases. The CDR3 totals 17 residues. Looked up from germline, CDR1 is LNHDA and CDR2 is SQIVND (reference sequence). Trimming cost V 1 base and J 3 bases; bases outside gene matches: 5. CDR3 coding DNA: TGTGCCAGTAGTATAGTCCGTGGGACTAGCGGGAGCTACGAGCAGTACTTC. This gives the protein CASSIVRGTSGSYEQYF. The variable domain in full, with the rest retrieved from reference TRBV19 and TRBJ2-7, is DGGITQSPKYLFRKEGQNVTLSCEQNLNHDAMYWYRQDPGQGLRLIYYSQIVNDFQKGDIAEGYSVSREKKESFPLTVTSAQKNPTAFYLCASSIVRGTSGSYEQYFGPGTRLTVT.

This sequence joins TRBV9 and TRBJ2-2; TRBD2 matches 7 bases. The CDR3 has 16 amino acids. V dropped 4 bases and J dropped 4; count of bases not matched to a gene: 10. In germline, CDR1 is SGDLS, CDR2 YYNGEE. The CDR3: CASSPSGELITGELFF. CDR3 DNA sequence: TGTGCCAGCAGCCCCAGCGGGGAACTGATCACCGGGGAGCTGTTTTTT.

This sequence joins TRBV5-1 and TRBJ2-5, with 8 bases that match TRBD2. The CDR3 length is 16 residues. Germline CDR1 is SGHRS and CDR2 is YFSETQ. With V trimmed by 4 bases and J by 4 bases, 12 bases remained unmatched. In DNA, the CDR3 is TGCGCCAGCAGCCCGGGGGGGACGCCGCGCGGAGAGACCCAGTACTTC. Amino acids: CASSPGGTPRGETQYF.